This T cell receptor beta chain was profiled in a study of T cells in Graves' hyperthyroidism and ophthalmopathy. This clonotype was picked up a small number of times. Amplification yielded TCR beta CDR3 regions, with RNA transcripts as the source. The TCR CDR3 was amplified in a first-round RT-PCR using the HTBI primer set. MiXCR, run by TCRdb on the multiplex PCR reads, gives a single entry per CDR3 protein. Here the sample spans around 350,000 distinct CDR3 sequences, 20% to 30% being singletons. Germline V lookup: CDR1 SGHKS, CDR2 YYEKEE (reference sequence). Trimming pared 4 bases from V and 5 bases from J, leaving 9 bases between. The CDR3 has 12 amino acids.

The J gene is TRBJ1-2, the V gene TRBV5-5, with a tentative D call TRBD1 (5 bases). This TCR was recovered from a man aged 45-65 years with Graves' hyperthyroidism. Sequencing used blood. CDR3 nucleotides: TGTGCCAGCAGCCTGGACATGTATGGCTACACCTTC. This codes for CASSLDMYGYTF.